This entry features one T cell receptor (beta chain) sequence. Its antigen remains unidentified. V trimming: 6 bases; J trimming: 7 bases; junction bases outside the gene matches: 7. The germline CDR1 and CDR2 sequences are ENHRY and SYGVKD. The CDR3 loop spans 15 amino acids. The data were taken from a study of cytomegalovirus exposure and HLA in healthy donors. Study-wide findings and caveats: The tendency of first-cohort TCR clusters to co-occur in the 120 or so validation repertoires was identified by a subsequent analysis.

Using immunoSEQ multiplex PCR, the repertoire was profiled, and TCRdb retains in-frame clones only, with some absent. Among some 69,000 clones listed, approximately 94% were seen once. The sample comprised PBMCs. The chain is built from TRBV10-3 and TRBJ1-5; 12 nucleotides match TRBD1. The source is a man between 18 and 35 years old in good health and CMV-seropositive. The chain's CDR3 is CAISGDRGPEQPQHF. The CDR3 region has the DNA TGTGCCATCAGCGGGGACAGGGGGCCGGAACAGCCCCAGCATTTT.